This paragraph reports one T cell receptor beta chain. What it binds is unknown. This specimen comes from a study of radiation and T cells in renal cell carcinoma. Overall study results and limits: From baseline, blood top tumor clonotypes peaked at 2 weeks post-radiation.

Sequencing used immunoSEQ multiplex PCR; TCRdb keeps in-frame clones, though not all of them. The sample has roughly 90,000 clones, approximately 86% seen once. Germline loops: CDR1 SGHVS, CDR2 FQNEAQ. The length of the CDR3 is 15 residues. V lost 3 bases, J lost 7 bases, and 18 bases lay in between. Time point given: blood 4 weeks post-SBRT, at nephrectomy. Treatment described: 15 Gy SBRT to primary tumor, nephrectomy 4 weeks later. Sequences were derived from blood, sampled from a patient whose treatment included radiotherapy and nephrectomy. The rearrangement uses TRBV7-8 and TRBJ1-2, with D maybe TRBD1 (5 bases). This receptor was taken from a man aged 45-60 years with renal cell carcinoma. CDR3: CASSLAIGEGAGYTF. The DNA of the CDR3 is TGTGCCAGCAGCTTGGCCATAGGGGAAGGAGCTGGCTACACCTTC.